This entry concerns a single T cell receptor (beta chain). This sample is part of a study of blood T cell repertoires in COVID-19. Study context: In each case, the material was cDNA or gDNA derived from T cells, B-cell-depleted T cells, or PBMCs.

The germline V gene encodes CDR1 SEHNR and CDR2 FQNEAQ (reference sequence). This CDR3 has 13 amino acids. V was shortened by 2 bases and J by 7 bases, with 12 bases between the two germline ends. Per the authors' pipeline: Amplifying reference gene primers gave estimates of nucleated cell counts. The data were produced by immunoSEQ multiplex PCR, yet TCRdb's version contains in-frame clones alone and is incomplete. The V and J calls and the clone size are those of that table, but D and trimming were determined from the DNA. The sample records more than 140,000 clones, about 86% being singletons. This TCR came from a woman in her sixties with acute or convalescent COVID-19. Source material: peripheral blood. V is TRBV7-9 and J is TRBJ2-7, with D possibly being TRBD2 (5 bases). The CDR3 DNA is TGTGCCAGCAGCTTATTGGCGGGTTGGGAGCAGTACTTC. Protein product: CASSLLAGWEQYF.